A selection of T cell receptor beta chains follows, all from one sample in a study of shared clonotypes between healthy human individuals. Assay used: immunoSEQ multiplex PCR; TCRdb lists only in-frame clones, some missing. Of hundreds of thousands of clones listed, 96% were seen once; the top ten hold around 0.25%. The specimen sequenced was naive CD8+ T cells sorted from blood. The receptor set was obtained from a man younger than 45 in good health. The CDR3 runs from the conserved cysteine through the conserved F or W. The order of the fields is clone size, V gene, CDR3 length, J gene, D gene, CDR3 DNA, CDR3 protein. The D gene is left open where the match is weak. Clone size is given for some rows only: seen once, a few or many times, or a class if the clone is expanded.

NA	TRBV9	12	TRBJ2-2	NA	TGTGCCAGCGGGCGGGGCACCGGGGAGCTGTTTTTT	CASGRGTGELFF
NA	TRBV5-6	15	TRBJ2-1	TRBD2	TGTGCCAGCAGCTTAAGACTAGCGGGAGTGGATGAGCAGTTCTTC	CASSLRLAGVDEQFF
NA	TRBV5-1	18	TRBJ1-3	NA	TGCGCCAGCAGCTTAAGTGAGTGGGCGGAAGTCTCTGGAAACACCATATATTTT	CASSLSEWAEVSGNTIYF
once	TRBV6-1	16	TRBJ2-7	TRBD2	TGTGCCAGCAGTGATCCCGGACGCGGGAGTCCCTACGAGCAGTACTTC	CASSDPGRGSPYEQYF
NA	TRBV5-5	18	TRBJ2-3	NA	TGTGCCAGCAGCTTGGTGCGTGGGAGTCCCTCTTACACAGATACGCAGTATTTT	CASSLVRGSPSYTDTQYF
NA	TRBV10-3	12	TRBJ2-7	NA	TGTGCCATCTCCGGCGGGACCTACGAGCAGTACTTC	CAISGGTYEQYF
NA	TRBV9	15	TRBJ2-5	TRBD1	TGTGCCAGCAGCCCTAAGACAGGGACAGGCGAGACCCAGTACTTC	CASSPKTGTGETQYF
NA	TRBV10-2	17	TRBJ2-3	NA	TGCGCCAGCAGCGATGACCGAGGTGGGTCAGTGACAGATACGCAGTATTTT	CASSDDRGGSVTDTQYF
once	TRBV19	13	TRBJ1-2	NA	TGTGCCAGTAGTGGACGGCAGAACTATGGCTACACCTTC	CASSGRQNYGYTF
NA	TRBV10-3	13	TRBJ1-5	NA	TGTGCCATCAATTCCAGGCTGGACCAGCCCCAGCATTTT	CAINSRLDQPQHF
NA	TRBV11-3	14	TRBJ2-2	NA	TGTGCCAGCAGCTTAGACCCCCGGAACGGGGAGCTGTTTTTT	CASSLDPRNGELFF
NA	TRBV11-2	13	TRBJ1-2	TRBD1	TGTGCCAGCAGCTTAGGGACAGGGTACTCCTACACCTTC	CASSLGTGYSYTF
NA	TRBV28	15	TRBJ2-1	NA	TGTGCCAGCAGCCCACAAAAGAGGGTACTCAATGAGCAGTTCTTC	CASSPQKRVLNEQFF
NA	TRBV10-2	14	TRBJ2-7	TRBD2	TGCGCCAGCAGGGTTAGCGGGAGCTCCTACGAGCAGTACTTC	CASRVSGSSYEQYF
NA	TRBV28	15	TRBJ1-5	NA	TGTGCCAGCAGTTTCTTGGGGCAAGTCAATCAGCCCCAGCATTTT	CASSFLGQVNQPQHF
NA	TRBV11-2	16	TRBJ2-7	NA	TGTGCCAGCCTTCCTGGGGGGGCTTCTCAGACCTACGAGCAGTACTTC	CASLPGGASQTYEQYF
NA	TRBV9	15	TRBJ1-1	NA	TGTGCCAGCAGCGTGACAGGCACCTTGAACACTGAAGCTTTCTTT	CASSVTGTLNTEAFF
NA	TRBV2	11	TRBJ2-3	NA	TGTGCCAGCAGTGAAGGCAATACGCAGTATTTT	CASSEGNTQYF
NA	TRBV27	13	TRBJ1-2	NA	TGTGCCAGCAGTTTAAGCCAGGACTATGGCTACACCTTC	CASSLSQDYGYTF
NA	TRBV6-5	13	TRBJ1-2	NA	TGTGCCAGCAGTGCACGCGGGCCGCGGGGCTACACCTTC	CASSARGPRGYTF
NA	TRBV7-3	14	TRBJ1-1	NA	TGTGCCAGCAGCTCCTGGGGCCCGAACACTGAAGCTTTCTTT	CASSSWGPNTEAFF
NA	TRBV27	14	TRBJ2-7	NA	TGTGCCAGCAGTCCAACTAGCCCGGTCTACGAGCAGTACTTC	CASSPTSPVYEQYF